The 11 T cell receptor beta chains in this list originate from one sample, sequenced in a study of blood T cells in healthy people across ages. The authors ran a second PCR of about 7 to 12 cycles using a sample-barcoded 5' primer and a J-beta primer mix. Via MiXCR, TCRdb re-called the 5' RACE reads, giving one row per CDR3 protein. The sample consists of about 1.7 million distinct CDR3 sequences, 28% of them appearing once. Sequencing input: blood. The receptors here all came from a woman in her thirties in good health.

The chain carries TRBV4-1 and TRBJ2-3, with D unresolved. Germline assignment: CDR1 MGHRA and CDR2 YSYEKL. The CDR3 has 14 residues. Trimming cost V 0 bases and J 3 bases, with 7 bases left between them. CDR3 protein: CASSQDPTTDTQYF. The CDR3 bases are TGCGCCAGCAGCCAAGACCCGACTACAGATACGCAGTATTTT.

The chain couples TRBV12-3 or TRBV12-4 to TRBJ1-6, with 8 bases lining up with TRBD1. The CDR3 covers 15 residues. V was pared by 4 bases and J by 6 bases, with 5 bases of the junction left unmatched. The CDR3, as DNA: TGTGCCAGCAGTTCACAGGGGGTGGGTAATTCACCCCTCCACTTT. Translation: CASSSQGVGNSPLHF.

This clonotype was counted only a few times. The gene calls are TRBV4-3 and TRBJ1-5; no firm D call. The CDR3 consists of 18 residues. V was pared by 0 bases and J by 5 bases, with 20 bases between. CDR1 LGHNA and CDR2 YSLEER come from the germline V gene. The CDR3 loop reads CASSQDERGLGGDQPQHF. The CDR3 DNA sequence: TGCGCCAGCAGCCAAGATGAGAGAGGTTTAGGCGGAGATCAGCCCCAGCATTTT.

In its sample, this clonotype was seen a few times. The V gene is TRBV20-1, the J gene TRBJ2-7, with D maybe TRBD1 (6 bases). The germline gives CDR1 DFQATT, CDR2 SNEGSKA (reference sequence). CDR3 length: 16 amino acids. V was trimmed by 0 bases and J by 0 bases, leaving 15 bases between them. In nucleotides, the CDR3 is TGCAGTGCTAGAGATTATGCAGGGGCTAGCTCCTACGAGCAGTACTTC. Its translation: CSARDYAGASSYEQYF.

Points on this clonotype: A read error may produce the germline difference seen at one junction end. The V and J genes are TRBV7-2 and TRBJ1-5, with 8 nucleotides matching TRBD1. Germline V gene sequence: CDR1 SGHTA, CDR2 FQGNSA. This CDR3 comprises 14 residues. The CDR3 protein is CVSSGQGPNQPQHF. As DNA, the CDR3 is TGTGTCAGCAGCGGACAGGGCCCTAATCAGCCCCAGCATTTT.

This clonotype was counted ten times or more. The junction departs from germline at one end; a sequencing error may be responsible. V gene TRBV12-3 or TRBV12-4 combines with J gene TRBJ2-3; D unresolved. The CDR3 contains 12 residues. CDR3 DNA sequence: TGCGCCAGCAGACCTAGCACAGATACGCAGTATTTT. Protein sequence: CASRPSTDTQYF.

The chain uses TRBV28 and TRBJ2-7; D not certain. Trimming shortened V by 5 bases and J by 6 bases, and 8 bases separated the two germline ends. CDR1 and CDR2 (germline): MDHEN, SYDVKM. The CDR3 extends over 11 amino acids. This chain's CDR3 is CASSLNIEQYF. CDR3 nucleotides: TGTGCCAGCAGTCTTAATATCGAGCAGTACTTC.

This chain connects TRBV20-1 to TRBJ2-1; D is possibly TRBD2 (6 bases). Germline values: CDR1 DFQATT, CDR2 SNEGSKA (reference sequence). The V end was cut by 6 bases, the J end by 0 bases, with 12 bases between. CDR3 length: 14 residues. This chain's CDR3 is CSAGGDFSYNEQFF. In DNA form, the CDR3 reads TGCAGTGCCGGCGGGGACTTCTCCTACAATGAGCAGTTCTTC.

This clonotype was seen only a few times. This chain joins TRBV12-5 and TRBJ1-4; 9 bases are shared with TRBD1. Trimming took 4 bases from V and 3 from J; bases not matched to a gene: 9. CDR1 and CDR2 from the germline V gene are LGHNT and FRNRAP. The CDR3 runs to 17 residues. The CDR3 region has the DNA TGTGCTAGTGGTTCCGGGACAGGGCGAACAGCTAATGAAAAACTGTTTTTT. Amino acids: CASGSGTGRTANEKLFF. Using reference TRBV12-5 and TRBJ1-4 for the parts outside the CDR3, the full variable domain is DARVTQTPRHKVTEMGQEVTMRCQPILGHNTVFWYRQTMMQGLELLAYFRNRAPLDDSGMPKDRFSAEMPDATLATLKIQPSEPRDSAVYFCASGSGTGRTANEKLFFGSGTQLSVL.

The rearrangement uses TRBV7-6 and TRBJ2-5, with 7 bases lining up with TRBD2. Germline CDR1 SGHVS, CDR2 FNYEAQ. The V gene end was trimmed by 1 base and the J gene end by 0 bases; junction bases not matched to a gene: 5. CDR3 length equals 16 residues. The CDR3 DNA sequence: TGTGCCAGCAGCTTAGTACAGCGGGACTACCAAGAGACCCAGTACTTC. Translation gives CASSLVQRDYQETQYF.

About this clonotype itself: Being one base from a much bigger clone, this may be a read error. This rearrangement joins TRBV9 to TRBJ2-1, with 7 bases aligning to TRBD1. V lost 0 bases to trimming and J lost 3 bases; unmatched junction nucleotides: 6. Germline V lookup: CDR1 SGDLS, CDR2 YYNGEE. The CDR3 loop spans 16 amino acids. The CDR3 sequence: CASSVGGDSFYNEQFF. CDR3 in DNA: TGTGCCAGCAGCGTAGGTGGGGACAGCTTCTACAATGAGCAGTTCTTC.